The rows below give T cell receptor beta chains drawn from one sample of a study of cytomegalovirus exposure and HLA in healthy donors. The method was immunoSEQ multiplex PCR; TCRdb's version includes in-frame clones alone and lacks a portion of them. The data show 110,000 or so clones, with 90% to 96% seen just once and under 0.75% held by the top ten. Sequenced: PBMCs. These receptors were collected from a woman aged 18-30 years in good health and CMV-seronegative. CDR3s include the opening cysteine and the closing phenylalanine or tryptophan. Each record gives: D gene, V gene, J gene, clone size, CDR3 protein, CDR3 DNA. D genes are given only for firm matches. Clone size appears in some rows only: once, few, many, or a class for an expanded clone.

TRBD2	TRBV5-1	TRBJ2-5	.	CASSWAGGETQYF	TGCGCCAGCAGCTGGGCGGGGGGAGAGACCCAGTACTTC
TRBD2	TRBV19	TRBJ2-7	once	CASTATGGLANAEQYF	TGTGCCAGTACCGCGACGGGGGGGCTAGCGAATGCCGAGCAGTACTTC
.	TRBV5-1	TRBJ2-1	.	CASSADRSSYNEQFF	TGCGCCAGCAGCGCGGACAGAAGCTCCTACAATGAGCAGTTCTTC
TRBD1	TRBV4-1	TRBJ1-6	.	CASSQDRTGGISYNSPLHF	TGCGCCAGCAGCCAAGATAGAACAGGGGGGATCTCCTATAATTCACCCCTCCACTTT
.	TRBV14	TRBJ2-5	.	CASSQDYPRETQYF	TGTGCCAGCAGCCAAGATTATCCGCGGGAGACCCAGTACTTC
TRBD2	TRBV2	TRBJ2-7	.	CASRTGLPYEQYF	TGTGCCAGCAGGACGGGACTACCGTACGAGCAGTACTTC
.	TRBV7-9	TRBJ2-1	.	CASSARDEQFF	TGTGCCAGCAGCGCCAGGGATGAGCAGTTCTTC
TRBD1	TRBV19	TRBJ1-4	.	CASNDRGNEKLFF	TGTGCCAGTAACGACAGGGGAAATGAAAAACTGTTTTTT
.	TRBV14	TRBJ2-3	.	CASSGWGGRTDTQYF	TGTGCCAGCAGCGGTTGGGGGGGGCGCACAGATACGCAGTATTTT
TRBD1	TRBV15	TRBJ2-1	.	CATETGFEQFF	TGTGCCACCGAGACAGGGTTTGAGCAGTTCTTC
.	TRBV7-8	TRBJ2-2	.	CASKTTANTGELFF	TGTGCCAGCAAGACGACAGCGAACACCGGGGAGCTGTTTTTT
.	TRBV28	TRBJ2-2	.	CASSLRGNTGELFF	TGTGCCAGCAGTTTACGAGGGAACACCGGGGAGCTGTTTTTT